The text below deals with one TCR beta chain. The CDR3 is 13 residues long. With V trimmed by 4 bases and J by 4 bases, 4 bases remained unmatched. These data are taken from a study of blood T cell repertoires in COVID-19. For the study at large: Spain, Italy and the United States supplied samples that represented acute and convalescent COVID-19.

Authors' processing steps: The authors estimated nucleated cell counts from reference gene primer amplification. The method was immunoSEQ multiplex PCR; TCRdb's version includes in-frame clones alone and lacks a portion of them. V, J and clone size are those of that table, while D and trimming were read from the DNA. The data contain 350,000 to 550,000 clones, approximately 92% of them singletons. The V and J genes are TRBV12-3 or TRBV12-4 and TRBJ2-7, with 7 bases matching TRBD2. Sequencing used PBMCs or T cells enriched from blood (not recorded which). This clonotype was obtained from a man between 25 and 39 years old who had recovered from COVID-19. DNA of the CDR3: TGTGCCAGCAGTTCTAGCGGTGTTTACGAGCAGTACTTC. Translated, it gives CASSSSGVYEQYF.